This TCR beta chain was recovered during a study of OX40 agonist ivuxolimab in advanced cancers. Blood got drawn at baseline, again on cycle 4 day 1, and then on cycle 7 day 1. Using immunoSEQ multiplex PCR, the repertoire was profiled, and TCRdb retains in-frame clones only, with some absent. The profile shows 71,000 or so clones, 85% to 95% of them singletons. CDR1 SGHTA and CDR2 FQGNSA come from the germline V gene. Trimming took off 0 bases at V and 4 bases at J, with 7 bases between the two ends. CDR3 length equals 14 residues. The sequence was collected from an adult with an advanced solid tumor such as melanoma, head and neck, liver or kidney cancer. The specimen was CD4+ or CD8+ T cells sorted from blood, collected in a trial of the OX40 agonist ivuxolimab. The genes are TRBV7-2 and TRBJ2-1; weak D call: TRBD1 (6 bases). CDR3 protein: CASSLARGYNEQFF. CDR3 DNA sequence: TGTGCCAGCAGCTTAGCCAGGGGATACAATGAGCAGTTCTTC.